Below, one T cell receptor (beta chain) is given with its context. Its specificity is not known. Via MiXCR, TCRdb re-called the 5' RACE reads, giving one row per CDR3 protein. There are about 430,000 distinct CDR3 sequences in the sample; approximately 24% occur only once, and 7.5% to 10% lies in the top ten. This sample stems from a study of T-cell memory formation after mild COVID-19. Study findings and constraints: The appearance of some responding clones in pre-infection memory suggested that cross-reactive memory joined. Among clones peaking at day 37 in the second wave, SARS-CoV-2 specificity remained unconfirmed.

Trimming took off 4 bases at V and 3 bases at J, with 16 bases between the two ends. The CDR3 consists of 15 residues. Germline V gene data show CDR1 as LGHDT and CDR2 as YNNKEL (reference sequence). V is TRBV3-1 and J is TRBJ2-7; D gene uncertain. This receptor was obtained from an adult woman who had mild COVID-19 (a few samples of this study predate the infection). Cell type and time point are not known. The material sequenced was PBMCs or a T cell subset sorted from them (not recorded which). This CDR3 is CASSLSVGPDYEQYF. The CDR3 DNA reads TGTGCCAGCAGCCTTTCAGTTGGCCCGGACTACGAGCAGTACTTC.